This T cell receptor beta chain was found in a study of cytotoxic CD8 clonotypes in ibrutinib-treated CLL. Turning to the study itself: Of a cohort that held around 10 relapsed/refractory and 15 treatment-naive patients, around 17 were IGHV unmutated.

Study-wide points: On treatment, the uncommon public clonotypes contracted or remained stable.

This clone came up once. Its antigen is not identified. The intended depth for sequencing was 1 in 200,000 to 1 in 1 million T cells. This table comes from immunoSEQ multiplex PCR, and its TCRdb copy is limited to in-frame clones, with some not included. Seen here are around 70,000 clones, 90% observed once, and the top ten hold under 4%. TCR beta libraries used roughly 2 micrograms of DNA from cryopreserved PBMCs. This TCR was sampled from a human donor with chronic lymphocytic leukemia. Sequences were derived from PBMCs, sampled after 12 months of ibrutinib treatment.

The CDR3 sequence is CASSELAGGVTDTQYF. For the CDR3, the DNA is TGTGCCAGCAGTGAACTGGCGGGAGGTGTCACAGATACGCAGTATTTT. The chain couples TRBV2 to TRBJ2-3; 8 bases match TRBD2. Germline lookup yields CDR1 SNHLY and CDR2 FYNNEI. This CDR3 contains 16 residues. Germline trimming cut 2 bases from V and 2 bases from J; bases unmatched to any gene: 6. Combining the CDR3 with reference TRBV2 and TRBJ2-3 gives the whole variable domain EPEVTQTPSHQVTQMGQEVILRCVPISNHLYFYWYRQILGQKVEFLVSFYNNEISEKSEIFDDQFSVERPDGSNFTLKIRSTKLEDSAMYFCASSELAGGVTDTQYFGPGTRLTVL.